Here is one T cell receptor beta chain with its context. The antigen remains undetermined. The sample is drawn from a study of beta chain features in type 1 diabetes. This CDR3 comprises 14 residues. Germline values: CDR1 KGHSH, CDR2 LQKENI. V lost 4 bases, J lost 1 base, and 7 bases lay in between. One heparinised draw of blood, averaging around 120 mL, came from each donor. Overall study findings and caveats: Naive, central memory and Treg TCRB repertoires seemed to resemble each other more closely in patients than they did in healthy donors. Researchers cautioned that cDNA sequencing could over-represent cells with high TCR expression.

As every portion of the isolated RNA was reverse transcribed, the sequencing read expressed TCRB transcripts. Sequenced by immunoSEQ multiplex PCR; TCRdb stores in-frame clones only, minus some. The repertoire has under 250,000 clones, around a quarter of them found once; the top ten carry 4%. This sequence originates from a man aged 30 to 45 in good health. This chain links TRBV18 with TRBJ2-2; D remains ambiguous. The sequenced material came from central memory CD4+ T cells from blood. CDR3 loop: CASSRNRNTGELFF. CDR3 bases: TGTGCCAGCTCACGGAACAGGAACACCGGGGAGCTGTTTTTT.